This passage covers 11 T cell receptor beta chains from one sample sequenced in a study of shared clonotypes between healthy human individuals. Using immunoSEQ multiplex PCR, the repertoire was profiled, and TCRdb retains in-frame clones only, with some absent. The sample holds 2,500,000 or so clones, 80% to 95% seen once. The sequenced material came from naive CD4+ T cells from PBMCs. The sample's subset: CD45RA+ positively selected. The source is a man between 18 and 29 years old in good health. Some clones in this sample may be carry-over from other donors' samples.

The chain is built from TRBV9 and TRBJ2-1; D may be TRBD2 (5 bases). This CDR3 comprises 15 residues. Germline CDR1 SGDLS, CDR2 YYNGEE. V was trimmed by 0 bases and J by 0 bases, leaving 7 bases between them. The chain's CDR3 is CASSVGADSYNEQFF. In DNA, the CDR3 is TGTGCCAGCAGCGTAGGAGCGGACTCCTACAATGAGCAGTTCTTC.

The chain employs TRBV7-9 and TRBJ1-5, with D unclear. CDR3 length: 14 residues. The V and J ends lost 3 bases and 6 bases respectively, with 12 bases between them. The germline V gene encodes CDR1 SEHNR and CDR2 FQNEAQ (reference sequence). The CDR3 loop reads CASSFGQVSQPQHF. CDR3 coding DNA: TGTGCCAGCAGCTTCGGCCAGGTCAGTCAGCCCCAGCATTTT.

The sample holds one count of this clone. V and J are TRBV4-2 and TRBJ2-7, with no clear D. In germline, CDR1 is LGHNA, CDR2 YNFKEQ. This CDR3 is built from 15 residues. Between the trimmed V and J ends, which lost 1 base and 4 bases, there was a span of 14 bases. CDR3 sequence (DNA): TGTGCCAGCAGCCAAGTATTTCCCGGCCATTACGAGCAGTACTTC. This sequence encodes CASSQVFPGHYEQYF.

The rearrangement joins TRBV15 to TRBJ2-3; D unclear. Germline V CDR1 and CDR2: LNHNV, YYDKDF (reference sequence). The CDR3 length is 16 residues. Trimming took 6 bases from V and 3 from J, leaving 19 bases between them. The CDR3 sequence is CATSPQRAQKTDTQYF. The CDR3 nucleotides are TGTGCCACCAGTCCTCAAAGGGCACAAAAGACAGATACGCAGTATTTT.

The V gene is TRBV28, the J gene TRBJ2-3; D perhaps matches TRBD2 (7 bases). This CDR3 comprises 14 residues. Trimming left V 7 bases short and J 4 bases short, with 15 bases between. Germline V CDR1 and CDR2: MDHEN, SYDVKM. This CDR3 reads CASNPGGDADTQYF. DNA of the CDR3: TGTGCCAGCAACCCGGGGGGCGACGCAGATACGCAGTATTTT.

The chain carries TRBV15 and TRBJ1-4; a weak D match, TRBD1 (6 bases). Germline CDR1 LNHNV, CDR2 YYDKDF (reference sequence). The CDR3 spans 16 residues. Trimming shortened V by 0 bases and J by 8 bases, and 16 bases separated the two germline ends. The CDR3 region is CATSREGGRADEKLFF. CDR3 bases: TGTGCCACCAGCAGAGAGGGGGGCAGGGCGGACGAAAAACTGTTTTTT.

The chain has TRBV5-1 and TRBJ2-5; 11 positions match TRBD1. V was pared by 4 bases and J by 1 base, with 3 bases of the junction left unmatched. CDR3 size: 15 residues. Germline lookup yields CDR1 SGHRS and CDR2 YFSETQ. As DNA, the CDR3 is TGCGCCAGCAGCAACGGACAGGGGGCCCAAGAGACCCAGTACTTC. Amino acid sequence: CASSNGQGAQETQYF.

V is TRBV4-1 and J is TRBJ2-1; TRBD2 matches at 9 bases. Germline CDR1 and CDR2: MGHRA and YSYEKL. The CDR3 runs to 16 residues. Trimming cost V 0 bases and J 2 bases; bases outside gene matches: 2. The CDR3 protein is CASSQEVAGAYNEQFF. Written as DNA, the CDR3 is TGCGCCAGCAGCCAAGAGGTAGCGGGAGCCTACAATGAGCAGTTCTTC.

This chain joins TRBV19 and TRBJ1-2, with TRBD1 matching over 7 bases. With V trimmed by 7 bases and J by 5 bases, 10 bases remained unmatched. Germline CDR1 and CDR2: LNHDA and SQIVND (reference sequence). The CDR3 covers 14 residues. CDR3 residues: CASNQGVGSYGYTF. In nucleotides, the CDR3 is TGTGCCAGTAATCAGGGGGTGGGATCTTATGGCTACACCTTC.

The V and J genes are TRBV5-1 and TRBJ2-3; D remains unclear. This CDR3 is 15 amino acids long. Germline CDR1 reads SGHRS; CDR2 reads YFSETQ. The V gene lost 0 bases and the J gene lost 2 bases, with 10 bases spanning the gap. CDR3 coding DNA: TGCGCCAGCAGCTTGGTGGCCATAAACACAGATACGCAGTATTTT. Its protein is CASSLVAINTDTQYF. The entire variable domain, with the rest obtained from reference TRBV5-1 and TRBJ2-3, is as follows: KAGVTQTPRYLIKTRGQQVTLSCSPISGHRSVSWYQQTPGQGLQFLFEYFSETQRNKGNFPGRFSGRQFSNSRSEMNVSTLELGDSALYLCASSLVAINTDTQYFGPGTRLTVL.

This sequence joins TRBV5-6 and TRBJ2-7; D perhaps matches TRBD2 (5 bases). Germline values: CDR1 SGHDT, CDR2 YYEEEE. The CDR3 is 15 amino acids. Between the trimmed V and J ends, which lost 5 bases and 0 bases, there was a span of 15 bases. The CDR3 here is CASRGRRGSSYEQYF. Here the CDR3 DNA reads TGTGCCAGCAGGGGCAGACGGGGAAGCTCCTACGAGCAGTACTTC.